The subject of this entry is one T cell receptor beta chain. The target antigen is unknown. Using immunoSEQ multiplex PCR, the repertoire was profiled, and TCRdb retains in-frame clones only, with some absent. The data hold 1.5 million to 1.9 million clones, with 98% observed a single time. This sample was included in a study of shared clonotypes between healthy human individuals. Study background: Three plates were used per donor for CD4 naive, three for CD4 memory, two for CD8 naive and one for CD8 memory. Study observations and caveats: Sample collection involved blood only; tissue repertoires are likely different.

This CDR3 is 14 amino acids long. The V gene lost 0 bases and the J gene lost 2 bases, with 6 bases spanning the gap. Per the germline V gene, CDR1 is SGHNT and CDR2 is YYREEE (reference sequence). The receptor was derived from a man between 25 and 39 years old in good health. The chain recombines TRBV5-4 with TRBJ2-1, with D hard to call. Sequencing was performed on naive CD4+ T cells sorted from blood. This sample's subset: CD45RA+ positively selected. The CDR3 reads CASSLAAPYNEQFF. The CDR3 bases are TGTGCCAGCAGCTTGGCCGCCCCCTACAATGAGCAGTTCTTC.